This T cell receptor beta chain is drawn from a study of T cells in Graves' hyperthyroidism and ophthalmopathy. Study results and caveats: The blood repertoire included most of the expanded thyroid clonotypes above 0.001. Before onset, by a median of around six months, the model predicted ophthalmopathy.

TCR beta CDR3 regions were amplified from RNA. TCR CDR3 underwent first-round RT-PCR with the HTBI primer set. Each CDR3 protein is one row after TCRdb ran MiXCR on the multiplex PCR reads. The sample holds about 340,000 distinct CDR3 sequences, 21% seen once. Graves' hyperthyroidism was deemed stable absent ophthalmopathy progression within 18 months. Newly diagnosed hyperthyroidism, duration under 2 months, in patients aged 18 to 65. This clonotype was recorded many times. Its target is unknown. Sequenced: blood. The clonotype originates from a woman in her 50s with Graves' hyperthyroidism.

Written as DNA, the CDR3 is TGCAGTGCTAGAGGAGCAAGGTCGAACACTGAAGCTTTCTTT. It codes for CSARGARSNTEAFF. The genes are TRBV20-1 and TRBJ1-1; unclear D gene. The CDR3 is 14 residues long. With 1 base removed from V and 1 base from J, the gap between germline ends came to 10 bases. From germline, CDR1 is DFQATT and CDR2 SNEGSKA (reference sequence).